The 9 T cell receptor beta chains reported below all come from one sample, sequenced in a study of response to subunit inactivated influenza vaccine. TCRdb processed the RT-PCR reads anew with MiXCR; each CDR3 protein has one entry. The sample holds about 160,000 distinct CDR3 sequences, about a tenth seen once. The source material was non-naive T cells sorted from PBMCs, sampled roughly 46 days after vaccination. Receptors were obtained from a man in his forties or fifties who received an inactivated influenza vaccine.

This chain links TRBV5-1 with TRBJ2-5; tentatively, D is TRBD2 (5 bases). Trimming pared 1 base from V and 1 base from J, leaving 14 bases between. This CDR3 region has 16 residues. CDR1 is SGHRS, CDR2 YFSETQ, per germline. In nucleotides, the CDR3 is TGCGCCAGCAGCTTGAATCTAGCACGGGCCCAAGAGACCCAGTACTTC. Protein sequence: CASSLNLARAQETQYF.

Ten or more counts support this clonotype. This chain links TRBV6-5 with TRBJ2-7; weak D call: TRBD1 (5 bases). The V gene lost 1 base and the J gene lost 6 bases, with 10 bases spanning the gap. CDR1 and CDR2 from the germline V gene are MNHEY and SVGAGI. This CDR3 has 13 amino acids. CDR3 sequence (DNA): TGTGCCAGCAGTTACTGGGGCTCGGGCGAGCAGTACTTC. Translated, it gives CASSYWGSGEQYF.

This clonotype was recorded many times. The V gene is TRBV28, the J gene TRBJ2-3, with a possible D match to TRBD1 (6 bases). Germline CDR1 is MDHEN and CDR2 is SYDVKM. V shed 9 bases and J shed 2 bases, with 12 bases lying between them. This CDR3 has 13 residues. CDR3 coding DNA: TGTGCCAGTTCCAGGGGATACACAGATACGCAGTATTTT. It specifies CASSRGYTDTQYF.

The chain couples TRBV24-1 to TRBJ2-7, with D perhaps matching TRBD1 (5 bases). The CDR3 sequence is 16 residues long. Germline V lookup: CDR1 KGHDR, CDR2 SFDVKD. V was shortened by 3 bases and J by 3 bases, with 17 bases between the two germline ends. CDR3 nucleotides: TGTGCCACCAGTGATGGAAAACAGGAATCCAGCTACGAGCAGTACTTC. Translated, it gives CATSDGKQESSYEQYF.

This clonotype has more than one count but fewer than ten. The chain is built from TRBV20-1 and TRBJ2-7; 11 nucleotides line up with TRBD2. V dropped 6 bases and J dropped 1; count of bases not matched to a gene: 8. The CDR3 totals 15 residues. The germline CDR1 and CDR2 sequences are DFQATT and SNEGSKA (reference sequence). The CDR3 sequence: CSAERLAGISYEQYF. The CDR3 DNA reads TGCAGTGCCGAAAGACTAGCGGGGATTTCCTACGAGCAGTACTTC.

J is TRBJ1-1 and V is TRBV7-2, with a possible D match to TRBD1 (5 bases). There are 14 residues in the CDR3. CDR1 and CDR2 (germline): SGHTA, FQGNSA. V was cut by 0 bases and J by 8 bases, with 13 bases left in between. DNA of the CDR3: TGTGCCAGCAGCTTAGCGCAAAGGGGATCGGAAGCTTTCTTT. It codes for CASSLAQRGSEAFF.

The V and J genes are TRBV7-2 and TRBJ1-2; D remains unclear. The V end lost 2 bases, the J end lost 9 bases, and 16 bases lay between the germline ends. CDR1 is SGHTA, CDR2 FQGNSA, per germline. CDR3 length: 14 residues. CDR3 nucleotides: TGTGCCAGCAGCTTACTGGTCGGGTTTGGGAGCTACACCTTC. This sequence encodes CASSLLVGFGSYTF.

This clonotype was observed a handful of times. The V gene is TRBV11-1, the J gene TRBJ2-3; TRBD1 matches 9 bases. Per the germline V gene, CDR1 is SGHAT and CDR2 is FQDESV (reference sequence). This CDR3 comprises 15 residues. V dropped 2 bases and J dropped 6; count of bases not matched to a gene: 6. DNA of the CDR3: TGTGCCAGCAGCTTAACGACAGGGGGATTTGATACGCAGTATTTT. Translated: CASSLTTGGFDTQYF.

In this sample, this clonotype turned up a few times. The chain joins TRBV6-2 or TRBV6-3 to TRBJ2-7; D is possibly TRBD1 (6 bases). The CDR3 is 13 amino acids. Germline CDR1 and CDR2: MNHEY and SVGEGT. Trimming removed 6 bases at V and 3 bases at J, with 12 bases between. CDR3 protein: CASSVTGYYEQYF. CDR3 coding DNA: TGTGCCAGCAGCGTTACAGGGTACTACGAGCAGTACTTC.